A single sample is the source of the 31 T cell receptor beta chains below, sequenced in a study of blood T cell repertoires in COVID-19. The table came from immunoSEQ multiplex PCR; TCRdb's copy has only in-frame clones and leaves some out. The table lists over 150,000 clones, roughly 88% of them singletons. The sequenced material came from peripheral blood. The receptors were gathered from a man aged 55 to 70 with COVID-19, enrolled during active disease.

This chain joins TRBV6-5 and TRBJ1-5, with 8 positions matching TRBD1. The CDR3 contains 13 residues. J gave up 6 bases and V 9 bases, and 7 bases lay outside the gene matches. Germline values: CDR1 MNHEY, CDR2 SVGAGI. The CDR3 nucleotides are TGTGCCAGTTCCCAGGGGGCTAGTCAGCCCCAGCATTTT. This gives the protein CASSQGASQPQHF.

The rearrangement joins TRBV14 to TRBJ1-1, with D possibly being TRBD1 (6 bases). From germline, CDR1 is SGHDN and CDR2 FVKESK. The CDR3 is 15 amino acids. The V gene lost 4 bases and the J gene lost 1 base, with 13 bases spanning the gap. This CDR3 is CASSPAGTKNTEAFF. DNA of the CDR3: TGTGCCAGCAGCCCCGCCGGGACAAAGAACACTGAAGCTTTCTTT. The complete variable domain, with remaining parts taken from reference TRBV14 and TRBJ1-1, reads EAGVTQFPSHSVIEKGQTVTLRCDPISGHDNLYWYRRVMGKEIKFLLHFVKESKQDESGMPNNRFLAERTGGTYSTLKVQPAELEDSGVYFCASSPAGTKNTEAFFGQGTRLTVV.

J is TRBJ2-5 and V is TRBV18; TRBD2 agrees at 7 bases. The germline CDR1 and CDR2 sequences are KGHSH and LQKENI. The J segment lost 4 bases and the V segment lost 3 bases, leaving 5 bases of the junction unmatched. The CDR3 is 14 residues long. The CDR3 DNA follows: TGTGCCAGCTCACCGAAAGCGGGAAGAGAGACCCAGTACTTC. As protein: CASSPKAGRETQYF.

V is TRBV21-1 and J is TRBJ1-2; the table's D call, TRBD1, has no DNA check behind it. TRBV21-1 represents a pseudogene. CDR3 length equals 15 residues. CDR3 residues: CASSKPRQGSYGYTF. DNA of the CDR3: TGTGCCAGCAGCAAACCCCGGCAGGGGAGCTATGGCTACACCTTC.

J is TRBJ1-4 and V is TRBV5-4; 7 nucleotides line up with TRBD1. This CDR3 region has 16 residues. J lost 7 bases, V lost 0 bases, and 9 bases had no gene match. Germline loops: CDR1 SGHNT, CDR2 YYREEE (reference sequence). In DNA, the CDR3 is TGTGCCAGCAGCTTGGAGGGCCAGGGGGGAAGTGAAAAACTGTTTTTT. It codes for CASSLEGQGGSEKLFF.

The chain links TRBV15 to TRBJ2-6; D may be TRBD2 (6 bases). Trimming took off 3 bases at V and 2 bases at J, with 11 bases between the two ends. The CDR3 covers 16 residues. Germline values: CDR1 LNHNV, CDR2 YYDKDF (reference sequence). In nucleotides, the CDR3 is TGTGCCACCAGCAGGGCCAGGGAGGCTGGGGCCAACGTCCTGACTTTC. This sequence encodes CATSRAREAGANVLTF.

This clone came up a few times. The rearrangement joins TRBV5-1 to TRBJ1-5; unclear D gene. V was pared by 1 base and J by 6 bases, with 5 bases between. Germline V gene lookup returns CDR1 SGHRS and CDR2 YFSETQ. CDR3 length: 12 residues. The CDR3 DNA follows: TGCGCCAGCAGCTTGTACGGTCAGCCCCAGCATTTT. Residues: CASSLYGQPQHF. The full variable domain, rest sourced from reference TRBV5-1 and TRBJ1-5, is KAGVTQTPRYLIKTRGQQVTLSCSPISGHRSVSWYQQTPGQGLQFLFEYFSETQRNKGNFPGRFSGRQFSNSRSEMNVSTLELGDSALYLCASSLYGQPQHFGDGTRLSIL.

The chain uses TRBV14 and TRBJ2-3; D might be TRBD1 (6 bases). Trimming took off 1 base at V and 2 bases at J, with 25 bases between the two ends. This CDR3 contains 20 residues. CDR1 and CDR2 from the germline V gene are SGHDN and FVKESK. The CDR3 loop is CASSQGSPTGYPLDTDTQYF. The CDR3 DNA reads TGTGCCAGCAGCCAAGGATCCCCTACAGGGTACCCCTTGGACACAGATACGCAGTATTTT.

This chain joins TRBV5-1 and TRBJ2-6; tentative D call: TRBD1 (6 bases). There are 17 residues in the CDR3. Germline CDR1 reads SGHRS; CDR2 reads YFSETQ. Deletions cut 0 bases from V and 4 bases from J, with 14 bases between. The CDR3 loop is CASSLDLRGSGANVLTF. DNA of the CDR3: TGCGCCAGCAGCTTGGACCTCAGGGGCTCCGGGGCCAACGTCCTGACTTTC.

J is TRBJ2-7 and V is TRBV14; D gene uncertain. The CDR3 contains 13 residues. The V gene's germline CDR1 is SGHDN and CDR2 FVKESK. Trimming pared 4 bases from V and 6 bases from J, leaving 13 bases between. The CDR3 nucleotides are TGTGCCAGCAGCCCCCTGCGGCCCGGCGAGCAGTACTTC. As protein: CASSPLRPGEQYF.

V and J are TRBV7-2 and TRBJ1-1; TRBD1 aligns across 9 bases. The CDR3 extends over 11 amino acids. The V gene's germline CDR1 is SGHTA and CDR2 FQGNSA. The CDR3 loop is CADTGGGGAFF. As DNA, the CDR3 is TGTGCAGACACAGGGGGCGGAGGCGCTTTCTTT.

The chain is built from TRBV5-5 and TRBJ1-5; no firm D call. The CDR3 length is 14 residues. Germline CDR1 is SGHKS and CDR2 is YYEKEE (reference sequence). Trimming left V 0 bases short and J 9 bases short, with 13 bases between. Written as DNA, the CDR3 is TGTGCCAGCAGCTTGGGGGGAGGGTCGTCGCCCCAGCATTTT. Its translation is CASSLGGGSSPQHF.

The rearrangement links TRBV7-3 to TRBJ1-6, with D possibly TRBD1 on 6 matching bases. CDR1 SGHTA and CDR2 FQGTGA come from the germline V gene. The CDR3 spans 15 residues. Trimming left V 1 base short and J 9 bases short, with 13 bases between. CDR3 protein: CASSLMAGAPSPLHF. Here the CDR3 DNA reads TGTGCCAGCAGCTTAATGGCAGGGGCACCTTCACCCCTCCACTTT.

The V gene is TRBV19, the J gene TRBJ1-1, with D perhaps matching TRBD1 (6 bases). Trimming shortened V by 7 bases and J by 0 bases, and 12 bases separated the two germline ends. The CDR3 totals 14 residues. Germline lookup yields CDR1 LNHDA and CDR2 SQIVND (reference sequence). In DNA, the CDR3 is TGTGCCAGTATGGACAGACACATGAACACTGAAGCTTTCTTT. Translated: CASMDRHMNTEAFF.

This clone has just one count. The J gene is TRBJ2-2, the V gene TRBV4-3, with a tentative D call TRBD2 (6 bases). This CDR3 has 15 residues. The V and J ends lost 0 bases and 10 bases respectively, with 15 bases between them. Germline-derived CDR1 and CDR2 are LGHNA and YSLEER. The CDR3 loop is CASSQDAGSPAELFF. In DNA form, the CDR3 reads TGCGCCAGCAGCCAAGATGCCGGGAGCCCAGCGGAGCTGTTTTTT.

V usage is TRBV14 and J usage is TRBJ2-7, with D unresolved. CDR1 and CDR2 from the germline V gene are SGHDN and FVKESK. The CDR3 spans 14 residues. The ends were cut back, 4 bases at V and 0 bases at J, with 10 bases in the middle. CDR3 amino acids: CASSPQAGSYEQYF. CDR3 DNA: TGTGCCAGCAGCCCCCAGGCAGGCTCCTACGAGCAGTACTTC.

The CDR3 loop is CSVAQGNQPQHF. CDR3 sequence (DNA): TGCAGCGTTGCACAAGGCAATCAGCCCCAGCATTTT. J is TRBJ1-5 and V is TRBV29-1, with D uncertain. The V and J ends lost 4 bases and 2 bases respectively, with 6 bases between them. The CDR3 spans 12 residues. Looked up from germline, CDR1 is SQVTM and CDR2 is ANQGSEA.

V is TRBV5-6 and J is TRBJ1-3, with 8 positions matching TRBD1. V lost 2 bases to trimming and J lost 1 base; unmatched junction nucleotides: 2. This CDR3 contains 15 residues. The V gene's germline CDR1 is SGHDT and CDR2 YYEEEE. The CDR3 here is CASSFRGLSGNTIYF. CDR3 nucleotide sequence: TGTGCCAGCAGCTTCAGGGGGCTGTCTGGAAACACCATATATTTT.

J is TRBJ1-1 and V is TRBV6-5, with 7 bases matching TRBD1. CDR1 and CDR2 from the germline V gene are MNHEY and SVGAGI. V dropped 7 bases and J dropped 0; count of bases not matched to a gene: 5. This CDR3 is 14 amino acids long. The CDR3 sequence: CASIRDRVNTEAFF. Here the CDR3 DNA reads TGTGCCAGCATCCGAGACAGGGTGAACACTGAAGCTTTCTTT.

The rearrangement uses TRBV7-2 and TRBJ2-7; 12 bases are a match to TRBD2. The CDR3 loop spans 15 amino acids. The germline V gene has CDR1 SGHTA and CDR2 FQGNSA. V trimming: 1 base; J trimming: 4 bases; junction bases outside the gene matches: 2. The CDR3 here is CASSLGLAGAYEQYF. CDR3 nucleotide sequence: TGTGCCAGCAGCTTAGGACTAGCGGGAGCTTACGAGCAGTACTTC.

The chain employs TRBV19 and TRBJ2-1; D may be TRBD2 (6 bases). V shed 5 bases and J shed 3 bases, with 14 bases lying between them. The CDR3 totals 15 residues. Germline V gives CDR1 LNHDA, CDR2 SQIVND (reference sequence). The CDR3, as DNA: TGTGCCAGTAGTCCCTGGGGAGGAGACTACAATGAGCAGTTCTTC. Amino acids: CASSPWGGDYNEQFF.

V and J are TRBV7-8 and TRBJ2-1; 11 bases are shared with TRBD1. The CDR3 loop spans 17 amino acids. V lost 2 bases, J lost 7 bases, and 10 bases stayed unmatched. Looked up from germline, CDR1 is SGHVS and CDR2 is FQNEAQ. The CDR3 region is CASSLRDRGNVMNEQFF. In nucleotides, the CDR3 is TGTGCCAGCAGCTTAAGGGACAGGGGGAACGTTATGAATGAGCAGTTCTTC.

This rearrangement joins TRBV11-2 to TRBJ1-2, with 10 bases lining up with TRBD1. Germline CDR1 reads SGHAT; CDR2 reads FQNNGV. V lost 5 bases to trimming and J lost 3 bases; unmatched junction nucleotides: 9. This CDR3 is built from 16 residues. The CDR3 here is CASSTRRQGAHYGYTF. CDR3 sequence (DNA): TGTGCCAGCAGCACCAGAAGACAGGGGGCCCACTATGGCTACACCTTC.

V is TRBV7-9 and J is TRBJ2-7, with D tentatively TRBD1 (6 bases). Per germline, CDR1 SEHNR and CDR2 FQNEAQ (reference sequence). The CDR3 consists of 12 residues. The V gene lost 5 bases and the J gene lost 12 bases, with 17 bases spanning the gap. Here the CDR3 reads CASSKPWGQVYF. The CDR3, as DNA: TGTGCCAGCAGCAAACCGTGGGGGCAGGTGTACTTC.

The V gene is TRBV5-1, the J gene TRBJ1-1; 7 positions match TRBD1. CDR3 length: 16 residues. The ends lost 0 bases at V and 6 bases at J; junction bases unmatched: 11. Germline V gene sequence: CDR1 SGHRS, CDR2 YFSETQ. The CDR3 DNA follows: TGCGCCAGCAGCTTGGCCCCGACAGGGAATCGAGCTGAAGCTTTCTTT. This codes for CASSLAPTGNRAEAFF.

The gene calls are TRBV4-3 and TRBJ1-2; D unclear. Germline-derived CDR1 and CDR2 are LGHNA and YSLEER. The CDR3 is made up of 13 amino acids. Trimming removed 1 base from V and 7 bases from J, with 10 bases in between. CDR3: CASSQGLAGGYTF. In DNA, the CDR3 is TGCGCCAGCAGCCAAGGACTGGCGGGTGGCTACACCTTC.

The genes are TRBV19 and TRBJ1-5; D unresolved. The germline CDR1 and CDR2 sequences are LNHDA and SQIVND (reference sequence). The CDR3 covers 15 residues. Trimming stripped 7 bases from V and 2 bases from J, with 15 bases between. CDR3 coding DNA: TGTGCCAGTACTGGAGTTGCAAGTGGCAATCAGCCCCAGCATTTT. Amino acid sequence: CASTGVASGNQPQHF.

J is TRBJ1-2 and V is TRBV18; 9 positions agree with TRBD1. Germline V gene sequence: CDR1 KGHSH, CDR2 LQKENI. V lost 3 bases to trimming and J lost 4 bases; unmatched junction nucleotides: 3. The CDR3 is 14 amino acids. The CDR3 region is CASSPGQGIYGYTF. The CDR3 DNA follows: TGTGCCAGCTCACCGGGACAGGGAATCTATGGCTACACCTTC.

The genes are TRBV9 and TRBJ2-1, with 11 bases matching TRBD1. Germline lookup yields CDR1 SGDLS and CDR2 YYNGEE. J was trimmed by 12 bases and V by 0 bases; bases with no gene match: 8. The CDR3 contains 15 residues. The chain's CDR3 is CASSVGGGQGVWQFF. CDR3 nucleotide sequence: TGTGCCAGCAGCGTAGGAGGGGGACAGGGGGTATGGCAGTTCTTC.

This chain uses TRBV3-1 (or the pseudogene TRBV3-2) with TRBJ2-7; D unresolved. V was clipped by 2 bases and J by 6 bases, with 8 bases between them. The CDR3 has 12 residues. CDR1 is LGHDT and CDR2 is YNNKEL in the germline V gene (reference sequence). This CDR3 is CASSQSGVEQYF. CDR3 sequence (DNA): TGTGCCAGCAGCCAATCAGGCGTCGAGCAGTACTTC.

J is TRBJ2-7 and V is TRBV19; 11 bases are a match to TRBD1. This CDR3 contains 15 residues. In germline, CDR1 is LNHDA, CDR2 SQIVND (reference sequence). The J segment lost 3 bases and the V segment lost 3 bases, leaving 4 bases of the junction unmatched. CDR3 loop: CASSIRTGGHYEQYF. For the CDR3, the DNA is TGTGCCAGTAGTATTAGGACAGGGGGCCACTACGAGCAGTACTTC.